A selection of T cell receptor beta chains follows, all from one sample in a study of blood T cell repertoires in COVID-19. Method: immunoSEQ multiplex PCR; TCRdb's copy keeps in-frame clones and lacks some. The sample includes around 270,000 clones, around 81% of them seen just once. Material: peripheral blood. These receptors came from a person aged 70 to 85 with COVID-19, enrolled during active disease. Each CDR3 is given with its conserved first and last residue. Fields, in order: V gene, J gene, CDR3 protein.

TRBV3-1/TRBV3-2	TRBJ1-6	CASSQEATGGSPLHF
TRBV4-3	TRBJ2-7	CASSPDRVQSYEQYF
TRBV7-2	TRBJ1-2	CASTLKAGRDSLSVGYTF
TRBV18	TRBJ1-1	CASSGEGAEAFF
TRBV6-2/TRBV6-3	TRBJ1-2	CASSTGVSYTF
TRBV2	TRBJ2-5	CASSEETQYF
TRBV6-5	TRBJ1-6	CAIKKQGASNSPLHF
TRBV2	TRBJ1-5	CASSVLRGDNQPQHF
TRBV7-8	TRBJ1-3	CASSLIKTGRSGNTIYF
TRBV7-8	TRBJ1-1	CASSRLTGLGTEAFF
TRBV6-1	TRBJ2-5	CASSERGRGAPQYF
TRBV4-3	TRBJ2-5	CASSQDTGSRETQYF
TRBV10-3	TRBJ2-6	CAISDYVSIGQTSSGANVLTF
TRBV12-3/TRBV12-4	TRBJ2-7	CASSPTGLREQYF
TRBV7-3	TRBJ1-5	CASSQLIPDVGGNQPQHF
TRBV6-6	TRBJ2-7	CASSYSPGDLEQYF
TRBV6-1	TRBJ1-6	CASSEAAGWVGSPLHF
TRBV28	TRBJ1-4	CASSVAGVGEKLFF
TRBV28	TRBJ2-7	CASSIQLTGNEQYF
TRBV18	TRBJ2-1	CASSHEGAGYNEQFF
TRBV9	TRBJ1-6	CASSVASVENSPLHF
TRBV27	TRBJ1-4	CASSSGQVNEKLFF
TRBV4-1	TRBJ1-4	CASSQDGTTTQGAGEKLFF
TRBV7-9	TRBJ2-5	CASSLAGRGQETQYF
TRBV10-3	TRBJ2-5	CAISTGGAETQYF
TRBV3-1/TRBV3-2	TRBJ1-2	CASSRDRGPEGYTF
TRBV29-1	TRBJ1-1	CSGVQATSTEAFF
TRBV2	TRBJ2-3	CASSEAGRGLAGQDTQYF
TRBV3-1/TRBV3-2	TRBJ2-5	CASSQDTGLKTQYF
TRBV5-1	TRBJ1-1	CASSLEGDSTEAFF
TRBV18	TRBJ2-7	CASSPPSGGSYEQYF
TRBV5-1	TRBJ1-1	CASSFTGSHTEAFF
TRBV5-1	TRBJ1-1	CASSLGQGSREAFF
TRBV5-1	TRBJ2-1	CASSLARGSYNEQFF
TRBV7-9	TRBJ1-5	CASSSGATGNQPQHF
TRBV11-2	TRBJ2-7	CASSFDPGAAVPYEQYF
TRBV2	TRBJ2-2	CASRSGGPAGELFF
TRBV28	TRBJ2-2	CASSLRGAAWTGELFF
TRBV4-1	TRBJ1-3	CASRRQGNQEGSGNTIYF
TRBV10-3	TRBJ1-5	CAISDGTGNQPQHF
TRBV7-2	TRBJ1-2	CASSLEVGANYGYTF
TRBV30	TRBJ2-7	CAWSVPGGEQYF
TRBV11-2	TRBJ2-1	CASSLARNNEQFF
TRBV29-1	TRBJ1-1	CSVFPTRDTEAFF
TRBV5-1	TRBJ2-3	CASSSLGGFTDTQYF
TRBV7-9	TRBJ2-1	CASSFQTGVGNEQFF
TRBV20-1	TRBJ1-5	CSASSGGGQPQHF
TRBV27	TRBJ2-1	CASSPTGEGEQFF
TRBV9	TRBJ2-7	CASSEAGGEGYEQYF
TRBV18	TRBJ1-2	CASSPQADPRLGYTF
TRBV28	TRBJ1-2	CASEGPGRFHGYTF
TRBV7-8	TRBJ2-5	CASSSGVPETQYF
TRBV7-2	TRBJ2-7	CASSLDPGTGKEQYF
TRBV7-6	TRBJ2-1	CASSLAGGDYNEQFF